What follows are 29 T cell receptor beta chains derived from one specimen sequenced in a study of shared clonotypes between healthy human individuals. Naive CD8 cells, CD45RO-negative and positively selected for CCR7, excluded terminally differentiated effector memory CD45RA+ cells. Generated by immunoSEQ multiplex PCR, the TCRdb table keeps only in-frame clones and is missing some. The sample yields approximately 810,000 clones, 92% seen once. The specimen was naive CD8+ T cells sorted from blood. These receptors came from a man younger than 40 in good health.

The CDR3 DNA reads TGTGCCAGCAGCTCCCATACTAGCGGGAGCACAGATACGCAGTATTTT. It yields the protein CASSSHTSGSTDTQYF. This chain uses TRBV11-3 with TRBJ2-3, with 9 bases identical to TRBD2. V dropped 4 bases and J dropped 0; count of bases not matched to a gene: 5. Germline V gives CDR1 SGHNT, CDR2 YENEEA. This CDR3 has 16 amino acids.

The chain joins TRBV13 to TRBJ1-2; 7 bases line up with TRBD1. Germline-derived CDR1 and CDR2 are PRHDT and FYEKMQ (reference sequence). V shed 5 bases and J 3 bases; nucleotides not matched to a gene: 24. The CDR3 is 20 amino acids. In DNA, the CDR3 is TGTGCCAGCAGCCTCACAGAAACCGGGACAGCGACCTCGGGGGACTATGGCTACACCTTC. Translating it yields CASSLTETGTATSGDYGYTF.

V usage is TRBV21-1 and J usage is TRBJ2-7; the D call TRBD2 from the table was never checked on the DNA. TRBV21-1 is a documented pseudogene. The CDR3 runs 16 residues. CDR3 sequence: CASSKAGGTPFYEQYF. The CDR3 DNA reads TGTGCCAGCAGCAAAGCAGGCGGGACCCCTTTCTACGAGCAGTACTTC.

V is TRBV29-1 and J is TRBJ2-1, with TRBD2 matching 9 bases. The CDR3 length is 14 residues. V was pared by 0 bases and J by 4 bases, with 1 base of the junction left unmatched. Germline V gene lookup returns CDR1 SQVTM and CDR2 ANQGSEA. The chain's CDR3 is CSVEDSGRYNEQFF. In nucleotides, the CDR3 is TGCAGCGTTGAAGACAGCGGGAGGTACAATGAGCAGTTCTTC.

CDR3: CASSPQKGRLLTDTQYF. CDR3 sequence (DNA): TGTGCCAGCAGCCCCCAAAAGGGACGGTTACTCACAGATACGCAGTATTTT. The chain joins TRBV28 to TRBJ2-3; D may match TRBD1 or TRBD2 (5 bases each). CDR3 length equals 17 residues. CDR1 MDHEN and CDR2 SYDVKM come from the germline V gene. V lost 6 bases and J lost 2, with 21 bases in between.

The gene calls are TRBV29-1 and TRBJ1-2; 7 nucleotides agree with TRBD1. The CDR3 consists of 15 residues. The germline V gene encodes CDR1 SQVTM and CDR2 ANQGSEA. The V segment lost 6 bases and the J segment 3 bases; nucleotides outside the gene matches: 13. The CDR3 region is CSVGQTGRIDYGYTF. CDR3 DNA: TGCAGCGTCGGGCAGACAGGGAGGATAGACTATGGCTACACCTTC.

The gene calls are TRBV11-3 and TRBJ2-5; maybe TRBD2 (5 bases). Per the germline V gene, CDR1 is SGHNT and CDR2 is YENEEA. Trimming pared 5 bases from V and 2 bases from J, leaving 12 bases between. CDR3 length equals 14 residues. Here the CDR3 DNA reads TGTGCCAGCAGCCTGTCACGGGGACAAGAGACCCAGTACTTC. This translates into CASSLSRGQETQYF.

The chain carries TRBV7-6 and TRBJ1-2; 8 bases fit TRBD1. V lost 0 bases to trimming and J lost 2 bases; unmatched junction nucleotides: 14. In germline, CDR1 is SGHVS, CDR2 FNYEAQ. The CDR3 spans 19 residues. CDR3 region: CASSLAGWTGSSVNYGYTF. The CDR3 DNA follows: TGTGCCAGCAGCTTAGCGGGCTGGACAGGGTCATCAGTAAACTATGGCTACACCTTC.

The V and J genes are TRBV28 and TRBJ1-5; D unresolved. The CDR3 has 13 residues. V dropped 2 bases and J dropped 4 bases, with 6 bases sitting between them. Germline CDR1 is MDHEN and CDR2 is SYDVKM. CDR3 sequence reads: CASSLEVNQPQHF. The CDR3 DNA follows: TGTGCCAGCAGTTTAGAGGTGAATCAGCCCCAGCATTTT.

This chain links TRBV9 with TRBJ2-1, with no clear D. This CDR3 is built from 15 residues. Germline CDR1 is SGDLS and CDR2 is YYNGEE. The V gene lost 0 bases and the J gene lost 8 bases, with 15 bases spanning the gap. CDR3 residues: CASSVVGSSGDEQFF. The CDR3 DNA reads TGTGCCAGCAGCGTAGTTGGGTCTAGTGGCGATGAGCAGTTCTTC.

The chain has TRBV7-8 and TRBJ2-2; TRBD2 might be the D (6 bases). The CDR3 consists of 15 residues. CDR1 is SGHVS and CDR2 is FQNEAQ in the germline V gene. The ends were cut back, 5 bases at V and 5 bases at J, with 15 bases in the middle. The CDR3, as DNA: TGTGCCAGCAGCCTCTCGGGACTCCCTACCGGGGAGCTGTTTTTT. This encodes CASSLSGLPTGELFF.

This chain links TRBV19 with TRBJ2-3, with 12 bases that match TRBD2. CDR3 length: 16 amino acids. The V gene end was trimmed by 4 bases and the J gene end by 3 bases; junction bases not matched to a gene: 5. CDR1 and CDR2 from the germline V gene are LNHDA and SQIVND (reference sequence). The DNA for the CDR3 is TGTGCCAGTAGTACACTAGCGGGAGGTTGGACAGATACGCAGTATTTT. Its translation is CASSTLAGGWTDTQYF.

Written as DNA, the CDR3 is TGCGCCAGCAGCCAAGTGCCGGGGGGGATAATCTACAATGAGCAGTTCTTC. Translation: CASSQVPGGIIYNEQFF. The chain links TRBV4-1 to TRBJ2-1; 8 bases match TRBD2. The J segment lost 3 bases and the V segment lost 1 base, leaving 8 bases of the junction unmatched. The germline V gene has CDR1 MGHRA and CDR2 YSYEKL. The CDR3 is made up of 17 amino acids.

The V call is TRBV11-2, the J call TRBJ2-1; TRBD1 might be the D (5 bases). V lost 2 bases and J 10 bases, leaving 12 bases between the germline ends. Looked up from germline, CDR1 is SGHAT and CDR2 is FQNNGV. The CDR3 runs to 13 residues. CDR3 sequence reads: CASSLTSWTEQFF. The DNA for the CDR3 is TGTGCCAGCAGCTTAACCTCGTGGACAGAGCAGTTCTTC.

The gene calls are TRBV7-9 and TRBJ2-5, with 9 bases identical to TRBD2. The CDR3 has 15 residues. Germline V gene lookup returns CDR1 SEHNR and CDR2 FQNEAQ (reference sequence). V lost 4 bases to trimming and J lost 1 base; unmatched junction nucleotides: 4. CDR3 DNA: TGTGCCAGCAGCTCCCTTAGCGGGAGCCAAGAGACCCAGTACTTC. Its protein product is CASSSLSGSQETQYF.

This clone was seen once. This rearrangement joins TRBV28 to TRBJ1-5; D is ambiguous. V lost 5 bases and J lost 4, with 12 bases in between. The CDR3 loop spans 14 amino acids. The germline CDR1 and CDR2 sequences are MDHEN and SYDVKM. The DNA of the CDR3 is TGTGCCAGCAGTCAACCAGGTGGGAATCAGCCCCAGCATTTT. This gives the protein CASSQPGGNQPQHF.

The chain uses TRBV7-9 and TRBJ1-1, with TRBD1 identical over 11 bases. The CDR3 contains 17 residues. Germline trimming cut 5 bases from V and 1 base from J; bases unmatched to any gene: 9. Germline values: CDR1 SEHNR, CDR2 FQNEAQ (reference sequence). CDR3 protein: CASSLGQGVKKNTEAFF. CDR3 nucleotides: TGTGCCAGCAGCCTGGGACAGGGGGTTAAGAAGAACACTGAAGCTTTCTTT.

The gene calls are TRBV25-1 and TRBJ2-3, with a tentative D call TRBD1 (5 bases). The V gene's germline CDR1 is MGHDK and CDR2 SYGVNS. The germline V and J ends were trimmed by 8 bases and 9 bases, with 12 bases remaining between them. There are 11 residues in the CDR3. The CDR3 spells CASLGVGTQYF. The CDR3, as DNA: TGTGCCAGCCTAGGGGTGGGCACGCAGTATTTT.

This clone was counted a single time. The chain couples TRBV6-1 to TRBJ2-1; D may match TRBD1 or TRBD2 (5 bases each). CDR1 MNHNS and CDR2 SASEGT come from the germline V gene. V was pared by 4 bases and J by 4 bases, with 14 bases between. This CDR3 contains 15 residues. CDR3 loop: CASSVRDGEYNEQFF. In DNA form, the CDR3 reads TGTGCCAGCAGTGTCCGGGACGGCGAGTACAATGAGCAGTTCTTC.

V gene TRBV9 combines with J gene TRBJ2-1; D call uncertain. Trimming took 4 bases from V and 9 from J, leaving 14 bases between them. The CDR3 runs to 13 residues. The germline V gene has CDR1 SGDLS and CDR2 YYNGEE. As DNA, the CDR3 is TGTGCCAGCAGCACCTCCCGCGTCAGTGAGCAGTTCTTC. The encoded protein is CASSTSRVSEQFF. Full variable domain (remainder filled in from reference TRBV9 and TRBJ2-1): DSGVTQTPKHLITATGQRVTLRCSPRSGDLSVYWYQQSLDQGLQFLIQYYNGEERAKGNILERFSAQQFPDLHSELNLSSLELGDSALYFCASSTSRVSEQFFGPGTRLTVL.

The V and J genes are TRBV7-9 and TRBJ1-2; a possible D gene is TRBD1 (5 bases). With 3 bases removed from V and 1 base from J, the gap between germline ends came to 12 bases. There are 15 residues in the CDR3. Germline CDR1 and CDR2: SEHNR and FQNEAQ (reference sequence). The CDR3 bases are TGTGCCAGCAGCTTGGCCGGGACGGATAACTATGGCTACACCTTC. Its protein product is CASSLAGTDNYGYTF.

The chain is built from TRBV7-2 and TRBJ1-4; maybe TRBD1 (5 bases). Trimming stripped 0 bases from V and 0 bases from J, with 11 bases between. The CDR3 runs 17 residues. Germline V gene sequence: CDR1 SGHTA, CDR2 FQGNSA. CDR3 bases: TGTGCCAGCAGCTTAGCCCCAGGGTTTGCAACTAATGAAAAACTGTTTTTT. It specifies CASSLAPGFATNEKLFF.

The chain couples TRBV7-9 to TRBJ2-7; possibly TRBD1 for D (6 bases). Trimming took off 6 bases at V and 2 bases at J, with 11 bases between the two ends. Germline V gene data show CDR1 as SEHNR and CDR2 as FQNEAQ (reference sequence). This CDR3 has 13 residues. The CDR3 loop reads CASRQGPAYEQYF. Written as DNA, the CDR3 is TGTGCCAGCAGGCAGGGGCCCGCCTACGAGCAGTACTTC.

This clone occurred once. The chain joins TRBV6-1 to TRBJ1-4; D is uncertain. This CDR3 is built from 14 residues. CDR1 and CDR2 (germline): MNHNS, SASEGT. V was cut by 3 bases and J by 4 bases, with 9 bases left in between. Here the CDR3 reads CASSEVRGNEKLFF. In nucleotides, the CDR3 is TGTGCCAGCAGTGAGGTACGGGGTAATGAAAAACTGTTTTTT.

The genes are TRBV5-4 and TRBJ2-7, with D maybe TRBD2 (6 bases). V gave up 0 bases and J gave up 4 bases, with 8 bases separating them. CDR3 length: 13 residues. CDR1 is SGHNT and CDR2 is YYREEE in the germline V gene (reference sequence). The CDR3 nucleotides read TGTGCCAGCAGCTTGGGACTAGTATACGAGCAGTACTTC. This sequence encodes CASSLGLVYEQYF.

CDR3 bases: TGTGCCAGCAGCACACAGGGGCGTACTTCGCAAGAGACCCAGTACTTC. Encoded protein: CASSTQGRTSQETQYF. The V and J genes are TRBV11-2 and TRBJ2-5; 7 nucleotides agree with TRBD1. J was trimmed by 2 bases and V by 5 bases; bases with no gene match: 11. Germline V lookup: CDR1 SGHAT, CDR2 FQNNGV. The CDR3 totals 16 residues.

The CDR3 region has the DNA TGCAGCATAACGTTAGATAGCTCCTACGAGCAGTACTTC. As protein: CSITLDSSYEQYF. The chain has TRBV29-1 and TRBJ2-7; D not certain. This CDR3 is built from 13 residues. Germline values: CDR1 SQVTM, CDR2 ANQGSEA. V was cut by 8 bases and J by 0 bases, with 14 bases left in between.

This clone was found once. The chain uses TRBV29-1 and TRBJ2-3; D gene unclear. V dropped 2 bases and J dropped 4 bases, with 19 bases sitting between them. CDR3 length equals 16 residues. The V gene's germline CDR1 is SQVTM and CDR2 ANQGSEA. The CDR3 DNA follows: TGCAGCGTTGAATTTCCCAAGACCCTGGGGTCAGATACGCAGTATTTT. Translation: CSVEFPKTLGSDTQYF.

This clone was observed a handful of times. The chain links TRBV28 to TRBJ2-1; the match to TRBD2 covers 10 bases. Germline CDR1 and CDR2: MDHEN and SYDVKM. With V trimmed by 7 bases and J by 4 bases, 10 bases remained unmatched. The CDR3 has 16 residues. CDR3 region: CASTPISTSGYNEQFF. The CDR3 DNA follows: TGTGCCAGCACCCCGATCTCGACTAGCGGGTACAATGAGCAGTTCTTC.